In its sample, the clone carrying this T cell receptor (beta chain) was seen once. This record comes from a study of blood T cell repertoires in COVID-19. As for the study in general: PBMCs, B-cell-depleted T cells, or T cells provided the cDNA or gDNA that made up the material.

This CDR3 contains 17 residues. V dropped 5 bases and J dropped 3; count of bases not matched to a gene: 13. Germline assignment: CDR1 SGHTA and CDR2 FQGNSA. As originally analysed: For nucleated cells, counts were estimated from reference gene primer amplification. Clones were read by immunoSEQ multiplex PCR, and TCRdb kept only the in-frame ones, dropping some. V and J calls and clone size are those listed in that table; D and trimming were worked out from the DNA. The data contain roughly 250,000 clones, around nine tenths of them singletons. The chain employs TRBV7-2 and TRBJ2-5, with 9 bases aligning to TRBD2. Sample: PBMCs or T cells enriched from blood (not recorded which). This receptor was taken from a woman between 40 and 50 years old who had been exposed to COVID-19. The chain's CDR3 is CASSGQATSGPKETQYF. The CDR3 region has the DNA TGTGCCAGCAGCGGCCAGGCTACTAGCGGGCCGAAAGAGACCCAGTACTTC.